The rows below give T cell receptor beta chains drawn from one sample of a study of shared clonotypes between healthy human individuals. Clones were sequenced by immunoSEQ multiplex PCR, and TCRdb holds only the in-frame ones, with some missing. In the table there are about 1,800,000 clones, about 94% of which are singletons. The sample consisted of naive CD8+ T cells sorted from blood. The receptors come from a young man in good health. Each CDR3 is given without its conserved first and last residue.

V gene,CDR3 protein
TRBV2,ASRMAENTGELF
TRBV27,ASSPRWPNEQY
TRBV9,ASSESGTSGLYEQY
TRBV29-1,SVEEQGPGANVLT
TRBV5-1,ASSGGNEQF
TRBV6-5,ASSGMPGETQY
TRBV9,ASSAGTQRYEQY
TRBV13,ASSFRTGDSYEQY
TRBV28,ASSPPGQGYGYT
TRBV27,ASSLQRSSYEQY
TRBV27,ASSSRTSGWGDTQY
TRBV9,ASSVGGAANYGYT
TRBV9,ASSREGRGSSGGENEQF
TRBV6-1,ASSEPRQGGHTEAF
TRBV28,ASSLVGVNEQF
TRBV7-6,ASSLRPNEKLF
TRBV27,ASSFQASYGYT
TRBV28,ASSSETSASYEQY
TRBV19,ASSPAETSGNTIY
TRBV27,ASSPWTRGPQETQY
TRBV7-9,ASSEGSNQPQH
TRBV28,ASSSGDYYGYT
TRBV10-1,ASSRDPSGGTQY
TRBV14,ASSQIGGSTDTQY
TRBV28,ASSSALLTNYGYT
TRBV4-1,ASSHRAAALYNEQF
TRBV5-1,ASSNATGEETQY
TRBV27,ASADSSYEQY
TRBV5-5,ASSLDRPDGGYT
TRBV5-8,ASSLVGYT
TRBV4-1,ASSQEQNRGSYEQY
TRBV5-1,ASSLGRGGLYEQY
TRBV11-2,ASSPSGLKGAEQY
TRBV11-2,ASSSRVGGGTEAF
TRBV10-3,AIRAGTLGTYEQY
TRBV9,ASSLGGGTNEQF
TRBV30,AWSVQGVGQY
TRBV2,ASSDPLRSYEQY
TRBV7-2,ASSPTLGVLAEYNEQF
TRBV6-5,ASSYSIGQVSYEQY
TRBV7-9,ASSSLPSRSNTEAF
TRBV7-2,ASSLTSGGADTQY
TRBV6-6,ASSYPTSGGSYEQY
TRBV5-4,ASSPSSGGVVEGTQY
TRBV28,ASSFVDKVQETQY
TRBV7-9,ASSSSQIPQETQY
TRBV13,ASSLTGVNEKLF
TRBV30,AWQDRSSYEQY
TRBV7-9,ASRHGLAGGSDTQY
TRBV6-1,ASSYERAF